This T cell receptor beta chain stems from a study of T-cell reconstitution after alpha-beta-depleted transplantation in children listed by TCRdb under 2016. General notes on the study: Using TCR repertoire profiling, the study quantitatively followed how T-cell immune reconstitution unfolded in children after TCRalphabeta/CD19-depleted allogeneic hematopoietic cell transplantation. What the research found in general, with its limitations: The apparently early recovery of alphabetaT-cell counts about two months after transplant reportedly depended on only several hundred rapidly expanded clones that came from non-depleted graft cells. In some patients, the high TCRbeta diversity seen at day 60 was put down to recipient T cells and intrathymic progenitors that had survived conditioning. Hyperexpanded clone frequencies declined over subsequent months; after one year, T-cell counts and TCRbeta diversity were mostly attributed to newly produced T cells.

The germline V gene provides CDR1 SGHRS and CDR2 YFSETQ. Spanning cysteine to phenylalanine, the CDR3 consists of 14 amino acids. Just CDR3 DNA is preserved here, 42 bases in frame from base 1. V loses 0 bases, J loses 1 base, and the germline ends lie 7 bases apart. Libraries came from PCR. Sequencing took place on an Illumina HiSeq 2500. TCR libraries were prepared with molecular barcoding, using unique molecular identifiers to normalize TCRbeta repertoire quantification. The public reads were reprocessed in TCRdb via fastp at Q25 and MiXCR, keeping in-frame beta chains. One record per CDR3 amino acid sequence lists the most common genes and DNA. The sample table holds about 200,000 distinct CDR3 sequences, of which around 8.4% were seen once. Jointly, the top ten make up 35% of the sample. This sample's treatment or condition label indicates: allogeneic hematopoietic cell transplantation with graft depleted of TCRalphabeta T cells and CD19 B cells. The transplant recipients were children given TCRalphabeta/CD19-depleted allogeneic hematopoietic cell grafts.

In regard to this clonotype: Its specific antigen is unknown. Qualities for individual bases were not recorded, and no much larger clone is one base off.

The receptor comes from a male patient between 2 and 15 years old who had a stem cell transplant for acute myeloid leukemia, so the T cells may come from the graft donor. Sequencing used PBMCs, mostly from graft donor cells, obtained 360 days after TCRalphabeta/CD19-depleted stem cell transplant. Recombination connected TRBV5-1 to TRBJ1-2; too little of a D gene remains to name it. The CDR3 loop reads CASSLDDYNYGYTF. The nucleotide sequence reads as follows: TGCGCCAGCAGCTTGGACGACTATAACTATGGCTACACCTTC.